Following are 8 T cell receptor beta chains from one sample sequenced in a study of blood T cell repertoires in COVID-19 (dated by TCRdb to 2018 to 2021). Libraries were constructed by the immunoSEQ multiplex PCR assay. Here the immuneACCESS table is served through TCRdb, limited to in-frame sequences with V and J called. Missing clones are a known gap in these copies; in checked studies unresolved V genes cover under half, and the rest lacks a known reason. A total of just over 650,000 clones appear in this sample, 75% to 90% of them only once. The top ten clonotypes cover approximately 0.3% of the sample. The sample was peripheral blood. The receptors here all came from a woman younger than 30 with acute or convalescent COVID-19.

V and J are TRBV4-2 and TRBJ2-5, with unresolved D. In germline, CDR1 is LGHNA, CDR2 YNFKEQ. The CDR3 length is 13 residues. V was cut by 5 bases and J by 5 bases, with 12 bases left in between. The CDR3 sequence is CASSTSVWETQYF. In nucleotides, the CDR3 is TGTGCCAGCAGCACAAGCGTCTGGGAGACCCAGTACTTC.

The chain employs TRBV19 and TRBJ1-1, with D perhaps TRBD1 (5 bases). In germline, CDR1 is LNHDA, CDR2 SQIVND (reference sequence). The CDR3 runs to 14 residues. The ends were cut back, 6 bases at V and 7 bases at J, with 18 bases in the middle. CDR3 nucleotide sequence: TGTGCCAGTAGATCGGTTCGCTTAACAGGTGAAGCTTTCTTT. It yields the protein CASRSVRLTGEAFF.

The chain uses TRBV10-3 and TRBJ1-4, with a tentative D call TRBD1 (6 bases). Per germline, CDR1 ENHRY and CDR2 SYGVKD. Trimming took 0 bases from V and 4 from J, leaving 9 bases between them. This CDR3 spans 15 amino acids. CDR3 DNA sequence: TGTGCCATCAGTGAGTCGGGGGCTTTTAATGAAAAACTGTTTTTT. It yields the protein CAISESGAFNEKLFF.

The chain couples TRBV25-1 to TRBJ2-2; no reliable D call. The length of the CDR3 is 15 residues. Germline CDR1 reads MGHDK; CDR2 reads SYGVNS. V was trimmed by 3 bases and J by 0 bases, leaving 8 bases between them. As DNA, the CDR3 is TGTGCCAGCAGTGATTCTGTTGCGAACACCGGGGAGCTGTTTTTT. Translation gives CASSDSVANTGELFF.

The CDR3 DNA reads as TGTGCCTGGAGTACAGGACAGGTCCCTAGTGAAAAACTGTTTTTT. It codes for CAWSTGQVPSEKLFF. The chain uses TRBV30 and TRBJ1-4; 7 nucleotides align to TRBD1. Germline lookup yields CDR1 GTSNPN and CDR2 SVGIG (reference sequence). With V trimmed by 2 bases and J by 7 bases, 10 bases remained unmatched. The CDR3 covers 15 residues.

The chain couples TRBV5-1 to TRBJ2-3, with TRBD2 as a possible D gene (5 bases). The ends were cut back, 0 bases at V and 2 bases at J, with 13 bases in the middle. The CDR3 is 16 amino acids. Germline V gene sequence: CDR1 SGHRS, CDR2 YFSETQ. The CDR3 reads CASSLDGVYNTDTQYF. For the CDR3, the DNA is TGCGCCAGCAGCTTGGACGGGGTCTACAACACAGATACGCAGTATTTT.

The chain has TRBV12-5 and TRBJ1-1, with D unresolved. The CDR3 totals 12 residues. Germline-derived CDR1 and CDR2 are LGHNT and FRNRAP. V lost 6 bases and J lost 1, with 6 bases in between. This chain's CDR3 is CASGSSNTEAFF. The CDR3, as DNA: TGTGCTAGTGGGTCCTCGAACACTGAAGCTTTCTTT.

The chain links TRBV29-1 to TRBJ2-3; D possibly corresponds to TRBD1 (6 bases). CDR1 and CDR2 (germline): SQVTM, ANQGSEA. The CDR3 sequence is 14 residues long. V gave up 5 bases and J gave up 5 bases, with 17 bases separating them. The CDR3 DNA reads as TGCAGCGTTAATCCAAGGGGGTCGGTAGATACGCAGTATTTT. It is translated as CSVNPRGSVDTQYF.